This T cell receptor (beta chain) was sequenced in a study of blood T cells in healthy people across ages. Overall study results and limits: It was held that diversity estimates obtained from one million T cells represented underestimates. Older age went with lower TCR beta diversity per million T cells, in a roughly linear way. Strongly correlated with naive T cell percentage was TCR beta diversity.

On this clonotype: What it recognizes is unknown.

With 5 bases clipped from V and 6 bases from J, the junction kept 7 bases outside the gene matches. The CDR3 covers 14 residues. The germline V gene has CDR1 KGHDR and CDR2 SFDVKD. The second PCR ran roughly 7 to 11 cycles with a sample-barcoded 5' primer and J-beta primers. A template-switch adaptor containing 12 random nucleotides labeled each cDNA molecule. Each CDR3 protein gets one entry after TCRdb re-called the 5' RACE reads with MiXCR. The sample contains 980,000 or so distinct CDR3 sequences, about 48% of which appear only once. Sequencing used blood. This sequence was found in a man aged 25-45 years in good health. The chain recombines TRBV24-1 with TRBJ2-3; 7 positions match TRBD1. This chain's CDR3 is CATSVGTARDTQYF. The CDR3 DNA reads as TGTGCCACCAGTGTCGGGACAGCAAGGGATACGCAGTATTTT.